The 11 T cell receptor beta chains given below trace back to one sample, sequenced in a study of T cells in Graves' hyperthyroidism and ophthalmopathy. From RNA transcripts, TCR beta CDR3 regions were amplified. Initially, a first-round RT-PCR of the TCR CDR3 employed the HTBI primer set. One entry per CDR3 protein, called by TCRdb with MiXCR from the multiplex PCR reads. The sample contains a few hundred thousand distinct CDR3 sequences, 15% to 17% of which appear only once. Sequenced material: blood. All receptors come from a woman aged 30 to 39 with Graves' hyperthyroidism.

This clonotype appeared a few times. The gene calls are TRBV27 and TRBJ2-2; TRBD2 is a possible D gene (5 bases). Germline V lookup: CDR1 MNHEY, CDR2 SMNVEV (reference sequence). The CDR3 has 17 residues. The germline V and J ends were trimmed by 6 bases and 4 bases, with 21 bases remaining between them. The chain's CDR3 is CASRRLLVRGSTGELFF. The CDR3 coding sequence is TGTGCCAGCAGGCGACTTTTAGTTCGAGGGAGCACCGGGGAGCTGTTTTTT.

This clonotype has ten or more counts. CDR3 coding DNA: TGTGCCTGGAGTGTAGGAGTAACCGGGGAGCTGTTTTTT. Translating it yields CAWSVGVTGELFF. The gene calls are TRBV30 and TRBJ2-2; no clear D. The CDR3 is 13 residues long. V lost 0 bases and J 5 bases, leaving 7 bases between the germline ends. The germline CDR1 and CDR2 sequences are GTSNPN and SVGIG (reference sequence). Full variable domain (outside the CDR3, taken from reference TRBV30 and TRBJ2-2): SQTIHQWPATLVQPVGSPLSLECTVEGTSNPNLYWYRQAAGRGLQLLFYSVGIGQISSEVPQNLSASRPQDRQFILSSKKLLLSDSGFYLCAWSVGVTGELFFGEGSRLTVL.

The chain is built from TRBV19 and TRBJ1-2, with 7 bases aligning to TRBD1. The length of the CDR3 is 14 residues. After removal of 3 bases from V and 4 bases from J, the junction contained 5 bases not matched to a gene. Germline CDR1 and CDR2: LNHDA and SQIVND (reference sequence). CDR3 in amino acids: CASSMPGTAYGYTF. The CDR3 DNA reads TGTGCCAGTAGTATGCCGGGGACAGCCTATGGCTACACCTTC.

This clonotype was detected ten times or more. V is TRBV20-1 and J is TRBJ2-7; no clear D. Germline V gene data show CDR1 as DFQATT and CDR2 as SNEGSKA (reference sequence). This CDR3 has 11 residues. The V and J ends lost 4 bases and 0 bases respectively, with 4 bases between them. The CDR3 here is CSAKSSYEQYF. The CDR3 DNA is TGCAGTGCTAAGAGCTCCTACGAGCAGTACTTC.

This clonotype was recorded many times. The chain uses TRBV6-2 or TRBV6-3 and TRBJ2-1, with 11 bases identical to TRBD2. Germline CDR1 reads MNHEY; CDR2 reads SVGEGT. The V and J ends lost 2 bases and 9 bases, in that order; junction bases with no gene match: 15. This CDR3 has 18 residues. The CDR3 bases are TGTGCCAGCAGTTACGTCTTCCGGCTAGCGGGAGGTTCAGGTGAGCAGTTCTTC. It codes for CASSYVFRLAGGSGEQFF.

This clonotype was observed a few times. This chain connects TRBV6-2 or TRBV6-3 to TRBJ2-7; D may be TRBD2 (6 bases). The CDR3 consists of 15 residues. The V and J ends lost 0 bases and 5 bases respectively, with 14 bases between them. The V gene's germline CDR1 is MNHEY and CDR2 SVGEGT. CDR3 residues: CASSYSGTQSNEQYF. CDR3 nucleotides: TGTGCCAGCAGTTACTCGGGGACTCAAAGTAACGAGCAGTACTTC.

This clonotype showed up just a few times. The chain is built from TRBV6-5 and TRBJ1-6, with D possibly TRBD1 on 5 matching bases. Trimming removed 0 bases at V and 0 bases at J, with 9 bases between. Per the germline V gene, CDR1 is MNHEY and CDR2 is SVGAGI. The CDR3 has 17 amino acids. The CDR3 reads CASSYSRGSSYNSPLHF. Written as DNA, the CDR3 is TGTGCCAGCAGTTACTCCCGGGGGAGCTCCTATAATTCACCCCTCCACTTT.

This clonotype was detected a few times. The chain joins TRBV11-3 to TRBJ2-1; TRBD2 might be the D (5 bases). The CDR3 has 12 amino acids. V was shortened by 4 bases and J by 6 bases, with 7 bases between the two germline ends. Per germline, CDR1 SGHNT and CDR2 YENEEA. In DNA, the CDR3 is TGTGCCAGCAGCTCGAGGGTCAATGAGCAGTTCTTC. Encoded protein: CASSSRVNEQFF. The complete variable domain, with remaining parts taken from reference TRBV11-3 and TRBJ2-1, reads EAGVVQSPRYKIIEKKQPVAFWCNPISGHNTLYWYLQNLGQGPELLIRYENEEAVDDSQLPKDRFSAERLKGVDSTLKIQPAELGDSAVYLCASSSRVNEQFFGPGTRLTVL.

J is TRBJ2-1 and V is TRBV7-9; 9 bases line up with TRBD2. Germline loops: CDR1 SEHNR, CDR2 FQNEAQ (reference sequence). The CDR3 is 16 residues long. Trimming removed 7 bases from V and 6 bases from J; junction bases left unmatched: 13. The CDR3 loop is CASKRREGLLTNEQFF. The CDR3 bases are TGTGCCAGCAAAAGGCGGGAGGGCCTTCTTACCAATGAGCAGTTCTTC.

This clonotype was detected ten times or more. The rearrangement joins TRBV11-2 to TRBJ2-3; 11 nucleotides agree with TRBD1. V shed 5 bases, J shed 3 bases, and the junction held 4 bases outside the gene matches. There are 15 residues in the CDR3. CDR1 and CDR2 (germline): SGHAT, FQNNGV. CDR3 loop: CASSRGTGGTDTQYF. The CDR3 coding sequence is TGTGCCAGCAGCCGCGGGACAGGGGGAACAGATACGCAGTATTTT.

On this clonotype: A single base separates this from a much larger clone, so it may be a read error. The CDR3 DNA is TGTGCCAGCAGCGTAGCGGTCACCGGGGAGCTGCTTTTT. It encodes CASSVAVTGELLF. The V call is TRBV9, the J call TRBJ2-2; D possibly corresponds to TRBD2 (5 bases). The germline CDR1 and CDR2 sequences are SGDLS and YYNGEE. The CDR3 totals 13 residues. The full variable domain, completed using reference TRBV9 and TRBJ2-2, is DSGVTQTPKHLITATGQRVTLRCSPRSGDLSVYWYQQSLDQGLQFLIQYYNGEERAKGNILERFSAQQFPDLHSELNLSSLELGDSALYFCASSVAVTGELLFGEGSRLTVL.